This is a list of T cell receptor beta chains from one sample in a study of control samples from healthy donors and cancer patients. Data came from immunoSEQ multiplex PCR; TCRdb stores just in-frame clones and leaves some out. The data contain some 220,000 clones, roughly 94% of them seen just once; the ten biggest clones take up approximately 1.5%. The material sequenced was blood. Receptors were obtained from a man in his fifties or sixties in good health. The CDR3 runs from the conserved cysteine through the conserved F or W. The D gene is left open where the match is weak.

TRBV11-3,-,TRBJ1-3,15,CASSLFTGHGNTIYF
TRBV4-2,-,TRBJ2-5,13,CASSRGGGETQYF
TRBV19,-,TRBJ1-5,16,CASSLGWAGPHQPQHF
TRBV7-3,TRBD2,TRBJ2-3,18,CASSSGTSGGPSTDTQYF
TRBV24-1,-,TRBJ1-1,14,CATRLPGQNTEAFF
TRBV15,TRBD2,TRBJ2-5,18,CATSREGYRLAGGETQYF
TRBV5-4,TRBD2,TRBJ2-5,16,CASSKGAVGGEETQYF
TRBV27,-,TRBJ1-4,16,CASSYPRVPGNEKLFF
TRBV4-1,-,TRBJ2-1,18,CASSQDNTWWTPYNEQFF
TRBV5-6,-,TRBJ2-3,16,CASSRTLGAGTDTQYF
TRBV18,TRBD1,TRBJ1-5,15,CASSPGTGNNQPQHF
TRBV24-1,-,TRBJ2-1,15,CATSDQGASYNEQFF